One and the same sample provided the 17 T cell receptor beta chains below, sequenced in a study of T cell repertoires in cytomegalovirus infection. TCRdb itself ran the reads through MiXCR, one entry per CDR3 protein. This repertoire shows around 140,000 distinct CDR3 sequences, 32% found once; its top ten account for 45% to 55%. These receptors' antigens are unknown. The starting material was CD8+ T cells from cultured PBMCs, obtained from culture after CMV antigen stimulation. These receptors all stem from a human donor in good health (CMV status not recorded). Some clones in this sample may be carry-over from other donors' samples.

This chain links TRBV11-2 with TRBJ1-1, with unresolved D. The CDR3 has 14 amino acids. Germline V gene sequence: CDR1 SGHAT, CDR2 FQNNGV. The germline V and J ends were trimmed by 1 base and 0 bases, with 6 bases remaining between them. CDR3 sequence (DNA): TGTGCCAGCAGCTTAGCGGTCATGAACACTGAAGCTTTCTTT. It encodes CASSLAVMNTEAFF.

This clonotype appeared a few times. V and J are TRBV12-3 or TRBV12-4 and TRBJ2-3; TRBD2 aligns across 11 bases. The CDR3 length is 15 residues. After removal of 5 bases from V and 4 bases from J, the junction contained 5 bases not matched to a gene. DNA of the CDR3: TGTGCCAGCAGTCCATTAGCGGGGGGGCCAGATACGCAGTATTTT. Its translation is CASSPLAGGPDTQYF.

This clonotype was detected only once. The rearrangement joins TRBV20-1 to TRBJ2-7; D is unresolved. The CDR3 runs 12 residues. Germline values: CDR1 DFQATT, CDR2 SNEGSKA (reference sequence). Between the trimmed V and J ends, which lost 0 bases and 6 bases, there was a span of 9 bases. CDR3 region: CSARDAGPEQYF. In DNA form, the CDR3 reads TGCAGTGCTAGAGATGCAGGTCCCGAGCAGTACTTC.

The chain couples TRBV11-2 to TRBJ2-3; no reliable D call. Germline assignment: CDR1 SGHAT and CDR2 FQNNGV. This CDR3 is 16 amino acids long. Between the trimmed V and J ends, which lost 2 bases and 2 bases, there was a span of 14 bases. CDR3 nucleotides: TGTGCCAGCAGCTTATATCTCACAGCTACCACAGATACGCAGTATTTT. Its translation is CASSLYLTATTDTQYF.

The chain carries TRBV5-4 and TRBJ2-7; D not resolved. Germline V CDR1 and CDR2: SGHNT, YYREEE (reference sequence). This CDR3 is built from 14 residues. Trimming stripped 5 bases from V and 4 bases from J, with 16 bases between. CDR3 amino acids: CASRIWGSTYEQYF. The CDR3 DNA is TGTGCCAGCAGAATTTGGGGATCCACTTACGAGCAGTACTTC.

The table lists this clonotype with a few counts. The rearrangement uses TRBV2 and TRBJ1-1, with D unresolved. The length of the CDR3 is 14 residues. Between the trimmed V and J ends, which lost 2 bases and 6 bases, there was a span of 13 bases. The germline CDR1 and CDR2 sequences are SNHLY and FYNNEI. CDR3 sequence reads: CASSERSGLPEAFF. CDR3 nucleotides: TGTGCCAGCAGTGAACGGTCCGGGCTCCCTGAAGCTTTCTTT.

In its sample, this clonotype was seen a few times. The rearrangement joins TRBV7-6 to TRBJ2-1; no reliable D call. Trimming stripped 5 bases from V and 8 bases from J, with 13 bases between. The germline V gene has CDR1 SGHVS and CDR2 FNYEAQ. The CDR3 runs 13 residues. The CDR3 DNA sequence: TGTGCCAGCAGCCAATGGGCCGGCGATGAGCAGTTCTTC. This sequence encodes CASSQWAGDEQFF. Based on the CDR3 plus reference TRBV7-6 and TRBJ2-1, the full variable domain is GAGVSQSPRYKVTKRGQDVALRCDPISGHVSLYWYRQALGQGPEFLTYFNYEAQQDKSGLPNDRFSAERPEGSISTLTIQRTEQRDSAMYRCASSQWAGDEQFFGPGTRLTVL.

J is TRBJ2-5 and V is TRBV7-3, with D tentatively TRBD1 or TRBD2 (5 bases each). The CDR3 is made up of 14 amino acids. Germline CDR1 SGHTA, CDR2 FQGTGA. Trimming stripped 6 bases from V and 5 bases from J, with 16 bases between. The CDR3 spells CASSHPGPSETQYF. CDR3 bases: TGTGCCAGCAGTCATCCGGGACCCTCGGAGACCCAGTACTTC.

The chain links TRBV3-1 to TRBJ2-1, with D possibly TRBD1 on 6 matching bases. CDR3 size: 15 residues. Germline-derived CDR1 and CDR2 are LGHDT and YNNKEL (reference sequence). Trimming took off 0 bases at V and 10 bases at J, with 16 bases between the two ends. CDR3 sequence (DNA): TGTGCCAGCAGCCAAGATCTTAGGACAGAGGAGGAGCAGTTCTTC. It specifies CASSQDLRTEEEQFF.

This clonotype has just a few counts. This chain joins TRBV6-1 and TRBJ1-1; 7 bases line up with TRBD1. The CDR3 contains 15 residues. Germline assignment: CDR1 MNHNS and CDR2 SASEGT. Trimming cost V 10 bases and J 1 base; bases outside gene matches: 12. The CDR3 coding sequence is TGTGCCACACGGGACAGATCGCCGGGGAACACTGAAGCTTTCTTT. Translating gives CATRDRSPGNTEAFF.

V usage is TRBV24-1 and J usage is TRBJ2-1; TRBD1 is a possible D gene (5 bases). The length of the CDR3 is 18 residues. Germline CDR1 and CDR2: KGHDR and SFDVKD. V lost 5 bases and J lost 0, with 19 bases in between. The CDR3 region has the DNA TGTGCCACCAGTGCCCCGCCGACAGACCGGACCTCCTACAATGAGCAGTTCTTC. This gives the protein CATSAPPTDRTSYNEQFF.

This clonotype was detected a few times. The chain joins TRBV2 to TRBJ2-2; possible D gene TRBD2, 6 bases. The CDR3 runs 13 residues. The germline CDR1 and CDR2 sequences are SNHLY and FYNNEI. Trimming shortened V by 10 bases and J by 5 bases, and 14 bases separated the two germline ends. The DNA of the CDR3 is TGTGCCACCGGGACTGCAAGGACCGGGGAGCTGTTTTTT. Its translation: CATGTARTGELFF. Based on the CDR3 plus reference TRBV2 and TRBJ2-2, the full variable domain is EPEVTQTPSHQVTQMGQEVILRCVPISNHLYFYWYRQILGQKVEFLVSFYNNEISEKSEIFDDQFSVERPDGSNFTLKIRSTKLEDSAMYFCATGTARTGELFFGEGSRLTVL.

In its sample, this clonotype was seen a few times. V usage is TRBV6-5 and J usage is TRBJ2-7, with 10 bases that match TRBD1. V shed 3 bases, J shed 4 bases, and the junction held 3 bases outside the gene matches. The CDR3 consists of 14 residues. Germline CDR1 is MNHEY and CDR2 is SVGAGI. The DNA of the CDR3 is TGTGCCAGCAGTTATGGGGGACAGGGGTACGAGCAGTACTTC. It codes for CASSYGGQGYEQYF.

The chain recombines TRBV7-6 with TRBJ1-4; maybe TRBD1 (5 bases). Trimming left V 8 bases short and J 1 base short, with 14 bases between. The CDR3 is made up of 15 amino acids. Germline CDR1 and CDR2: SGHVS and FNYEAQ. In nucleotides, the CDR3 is TGTGCCAGCTCCCCTGCGGGGGGAACTAATGAAAAACTGTTTTTT. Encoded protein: CASSPAGGTNEKLFF.

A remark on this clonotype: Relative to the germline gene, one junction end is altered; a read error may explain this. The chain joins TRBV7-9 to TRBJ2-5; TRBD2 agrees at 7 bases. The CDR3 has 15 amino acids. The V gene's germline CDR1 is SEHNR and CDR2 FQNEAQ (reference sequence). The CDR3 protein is CASNLGLVGEETQYF. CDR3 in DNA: TGTGCCAGCAACTTAGGACTAGTCGGTGAAGAGACCCAGTACTTC.

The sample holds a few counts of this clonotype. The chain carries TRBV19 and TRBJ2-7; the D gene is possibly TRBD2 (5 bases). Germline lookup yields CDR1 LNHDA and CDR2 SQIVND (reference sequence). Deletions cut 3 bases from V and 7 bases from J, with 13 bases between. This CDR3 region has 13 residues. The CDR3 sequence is CASSIKGSGEQYF. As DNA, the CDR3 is TGTGCCAGTAGTATCAAGGGATCGGGAGAGCAGTACTTC.

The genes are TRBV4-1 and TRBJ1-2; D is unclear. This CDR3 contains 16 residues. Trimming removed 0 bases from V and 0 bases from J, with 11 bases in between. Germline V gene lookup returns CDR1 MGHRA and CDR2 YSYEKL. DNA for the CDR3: TGCGCCAGCAGCCAAGATTGGGCCAGAACTAACTATGGCTACACCTTC. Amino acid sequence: CASSQDWARTNYGYTF.